This paragraph covers one T cell receptor beta chain sequence. V dropped 5 bases and J dropped 8 bases, with 12 bases sitting between them. CDR3 size: 11 residues. Germline V lookup: CDR1 DFQATT, CDR2 SNEGSKA (reference sequence). The data derive from a study of blood T cell repertoires in COVID-19. Across the whole study: There were acute and convalescent COVID-19 samples, and they came from the United States, Italy and Spain.

Repertoires were generated with immunoSEQ multiplex PCR, while TCRdb's copy carries only in-frame clones and drops some. The data contain about 440,000 clones, around nine tenths of them seen just once; the ten biggest clones take up approximately 2%. The chain employs TRBV20-1 and TRBJ1-2; a possible D gene is TRBD1 (5 bases). Sequenced sample: PBMCs or T cells enriched from blood (not recorded which). This receptor was taken from a woman between 18 and 29 years old with acute COVID-19. DNA for the CDR3: TGCAGTGCTTCCGACAGAAGCGGCTACACCTTC. Amino acid sequence: CSASDRSGYTF.